This T cell receptor (beta chain) originates from a study of OX40 agonist ivuxolimab in advanced cancers. Across the whole study: Ivuxolimab, which patients received intravenously every 2 weeks, was dosed at 0.01 to 10 mg/kg. The mean age was about 61 years, ranging from 23 to 79, with 65% to 85% of participants male. Study-wide findings and caveats: Antigen targets of the expanded peripheral T cells went undetermined.

Clones were sequenced by immunoSEQ multiplex PCR, and TCRdb holds only the in-frame ones, with some missing. The top ten hold 5% to 6.5% of the sample, which has around 77,000 clones, about 90% seen once. The germline CDR1 and CDR2 sequences are MDHEN and SYDVKM. Trimming removed 3 bases from V and 0 bases from J; junction bases left unmatched: 2. The CDR3 extends over 16 amino acids. This clone has only one observation. Its antigen is currently unknown. This sequence joins TRBV28 and TRBJ2-2; TRBD1 matches at 9 bases. The sequence was collected from an adult with an advanced solid tumor such as melanoma, head and neck, liver or kidney cancer. The input for sequencing was CD4+ or CD8+ T cells sorted from blood, taken in a trial of the OX40 agonist ivuxolimab. The CDR3 region is CASSFRTGANTGELFF. CDR3 coding DNA: TGTGCCAGCAGTTTTAGGACAGGGGCGAACACCGGGGAGCTGTTTTTT.